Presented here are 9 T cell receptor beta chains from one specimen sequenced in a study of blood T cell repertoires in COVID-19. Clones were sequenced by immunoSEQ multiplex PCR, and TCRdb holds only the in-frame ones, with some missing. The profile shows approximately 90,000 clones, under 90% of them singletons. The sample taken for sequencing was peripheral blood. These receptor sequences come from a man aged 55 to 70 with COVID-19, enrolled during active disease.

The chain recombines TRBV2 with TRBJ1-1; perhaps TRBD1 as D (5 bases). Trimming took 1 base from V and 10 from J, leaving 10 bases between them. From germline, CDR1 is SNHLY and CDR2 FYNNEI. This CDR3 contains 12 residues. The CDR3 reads CASSEGGLGAFF. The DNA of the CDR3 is TGTGCCAGCAGTGAAGGGGGACTGGGAGCTTTCTTT. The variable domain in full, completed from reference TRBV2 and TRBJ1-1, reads EPEVTQTPSHQVTQMGQEVILRCVPISNHLYFYWYRQILGQKVEFLVSFYNNEISEKSEIFDDQFSVERPDGSNFTLKIRSTKLEDSAMYFCASSEGGLGAFFGQGTRLTVV.

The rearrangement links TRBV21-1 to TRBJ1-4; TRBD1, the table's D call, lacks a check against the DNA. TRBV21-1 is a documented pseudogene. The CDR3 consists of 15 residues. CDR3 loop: CASSTDRSLNEKLFF. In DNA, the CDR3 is TGTGCCAGCAGCACCGACAGGAGCCTTAATGAAAAACTGTTTTTT.

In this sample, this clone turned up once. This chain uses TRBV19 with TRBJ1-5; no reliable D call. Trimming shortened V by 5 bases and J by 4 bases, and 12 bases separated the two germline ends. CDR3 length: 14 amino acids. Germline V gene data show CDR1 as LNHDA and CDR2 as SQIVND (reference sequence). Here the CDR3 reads CASSVAPENQPQHF. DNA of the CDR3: TGTGCCAGTAGTGTGGCTCCCGAAAATCAGCCCCAGCATTTT.

This CDR3 is CASSLPGTSGGSSYNEQFF. CDR3 coding DNA: TGTGCCAGCAGTTTACCAGGGACTAGCGGGGGGAGCTCCTACAATGAGCAGTTCTTC. The genes are TRBV27 and TRBJ2-1; TRBD2 agrees at 15 bases. This CDR3 is built from 19 residues. With V trimmed by 2 bases and J by 0 bases, 5 bases remained unmatched. Germline V gene sequence: CDR1 MNHEY, CDR2 SMNVEV (reference sequence).

CDR3 amino acids: CASSFGDFSEQYF. The DNA for the CDR3 is TGTGCCAGCAGTTTCGGGGACTTCTCCGAGCAGTACTTC. This chain connects TRBV28 to TRBJ2-7; D is possibly TRBD2 (6 bases). There are 13 residues in the CDR3. Trimming stripped 3 bases from V and 6 bases from J, with 12 bases between. Germline CDR1 reads MDHEN; CDR2 reads SYDVKM.

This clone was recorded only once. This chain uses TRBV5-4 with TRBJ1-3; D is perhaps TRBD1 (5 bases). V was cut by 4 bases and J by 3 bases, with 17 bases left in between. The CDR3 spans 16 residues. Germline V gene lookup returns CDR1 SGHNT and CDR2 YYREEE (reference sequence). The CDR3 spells CASSPKGSALGNTIYF. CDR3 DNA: TGTGCCAGCAGCCCCAAGGGGTCGGCACTTGGAAACACCATATATTTT.

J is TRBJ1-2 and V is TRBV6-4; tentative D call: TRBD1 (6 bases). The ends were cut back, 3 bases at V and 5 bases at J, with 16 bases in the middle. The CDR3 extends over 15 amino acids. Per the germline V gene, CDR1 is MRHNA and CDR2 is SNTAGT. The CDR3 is CASSEQQGGEYGYTF. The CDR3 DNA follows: TGTGCCAGCAGTGAACAACAGGGAGGGGAATATGGCTACACCTTC.

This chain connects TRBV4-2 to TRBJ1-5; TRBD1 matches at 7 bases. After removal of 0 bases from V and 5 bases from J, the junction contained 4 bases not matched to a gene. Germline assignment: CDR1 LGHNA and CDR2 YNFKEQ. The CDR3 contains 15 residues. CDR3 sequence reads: CASSQDRRGDQPQHF. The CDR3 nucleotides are TGTGCCAGCAGCCAAGATCGCAGGGGGGATCAGCCCCAGCATTTT.

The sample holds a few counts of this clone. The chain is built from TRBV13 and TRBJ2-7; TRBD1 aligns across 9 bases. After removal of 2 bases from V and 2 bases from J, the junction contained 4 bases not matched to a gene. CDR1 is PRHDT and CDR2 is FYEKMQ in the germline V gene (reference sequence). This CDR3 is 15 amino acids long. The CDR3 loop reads CASSLFGQGTYEQYF. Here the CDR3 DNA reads TGTGCCAGCAGCTTATTTGGACAGGGGACCTACGAGCAGTACTTC.